The 27 T cell receptor beta chains reported below all come from one sample, sequenced in a study of blood T cell repertoires in COVID-19. This table comes from immunoSEQ multiplex PCR, and its TCRdb copy is limited to in-frame clones, with some not included. The data hold a few hundred thousand clones, with roughly 88% observed a single time. The specimen was peripheral blood. The receptors were sampled from a young woman with COVID-19, enrolled during active disease.

This chain joins TRBV2 and TRBJ1-2; tentatively, D is TRBD1 (5 bases). This CDR3 contains 14 residues. Germline V gene sequence: CDR1 SNHLY, CDR2 FYNNEI. V gave up 6 bases and J gave up 3 bases, with 14 bases separating them. The CDR3 bases are TGTGCCAGCAGGGAGCCTGAACAGGACTATGGCTACACCTTC. It encodes CASREPEQDYGYTF. The full variable domain, rest sourced from reference TRBV2 and TRBJ1-2, is EPEVTQTPSHQVTQMGQEVILRCVPISNHLYFYWYRQILGQKVEFLVSFYNNEISEKSEIFDDQFSVERPDGSNFTLKIRSTKLEDSAMYFCASREPEQDYGYTFGSGTRLTVV.

This sequence joins TRBV21-1 and TRBJ2-3; the D segment call TRBD2 is taken from the table without a DNA check. TRBV21-1 is a pseudogene locus. The CDR3 sequence is 16 residues long. The CDR3 loop reads CASTEEWGGEKDTQYF. DNA of the CDR3: TGTGCCAGCACCGAGGAGTGGGGGGGTGAGAAAGATACGCAGTATTTT.

V and J are TRBV7-9 and TRBJ2-3; D is perhaps TRBD2 (6 bases). With 10 bases removed from V and 2 bases from J, the gap between germline ends came to 16 bases. This CDR3 spans 14 amino acids. The V gene's germline CDR1 is SEHNR and CDR2 FQNEAQ (reference sequence). The CDR3 here is CATDRDSLTDTQYF. In DNA, the CDR3 is TGTGCCACCGACCGGGACTCACTCACAGATACGCAGTATTTT. Looking up the rest from reference TRBV7-9 and TRBJ2-3 gives the full variable domain: DTGVSQNPRHKITKRGQNVTFRCDPISEHNRLYWYRQTLGQGPEFLTYFQNEAQLEKSRLLSDRFSAERPKGSFSTLEIQRTEQGDSAMYLCATDRDSLTDTQYFGPGTRLTVL.

Only one count was recorded for this clone. CDR3 sequence (DNA): TGTGCCAGCAGTGAATACGGGGGGCGGGGACCGTACTATGGCTACACCTTC. Encoded protein: CASSEYGGRGPYYGYTF. V and J are TRBV6-1 and TRBJ1-2, with a tentative D call TRBD1 (6 bases). From germline, CDR1 is MNHNS and CDR2 SASEGT. The CDR3 sequence is 17 residues long. The ends were cut back, 2 bases at V and 3 bases at J, with 19 bases in the middle.

The V call is TRBV29-1, the J call TRBJ1-2; 10 bases map to TRBD1. The CDR3 contains 14 residues. V was clipped by 7 bases and J by 5 bases; unmatched bases: 10. CDR1 is SQVTM and CDR2 is ANQGSEA in the germline V gene. The DNA of the CDR3 is TGCAGCGCCGGCTCTGGGACAGGGGTTTATGGCTACACCTTC. Its translation: CSAGSGTGVYGYTF.

In this sample, this clone turned up once. The chain carries TRBV3-1 (or the pseudogene TRBV3-2) and TRBJ2-7; 7 bases align to TRBD1. Germline CDR1 LGHDT, CDR2 YNNKEL (reference sequence). V shed 8 bases, J shed 6 bases, and the junction held 10 bases outside the gene matches. This CDR3 has 13 residues. CDR3 in amino acids: CASYRGEDSEQYV. The CDR3 coding sequence is TGTGCCAGCTACAGGGGAGAGGACTCCGAGCAGTACGTC.

The chain links TRBV25-1 to TRBJ2-3, with D perhaps matching TRBD2 (6 bases). There are 12 residues in the CDR3. Germline V lookup: CDR1 MGHDK, CDR2 SYGVNS. The ends were cut back, 11 bases at V and 0 bases at J, with 9 bases in the middle. In DNA form, the CDR3 reads TGTGCCGCGGGACTCAGCACAGATACGCAGTATTTT. Encoded protein: CAAGLSTDTQYF.

The V call is TRBV19, the J call TRBJ2-2; 9 nucleotides agree with TRBD1. Germline V gives CDR1 LNHDA, CDR2 SQIVND (reference sequence). This CDR3 has 14 residues. The V gene end was trimmed by 8 bases and the J gene end by 7 bases; junction bases not matched to a gene: 8. CDR3 protein: CASRLQGAGGELFF. The CDR3 DNA follows: TGTGCCAGTCGCCTACAGGGGGCCGGCGGGGAGCTGTTTTTT.

The J gene is TRBJ2-3, the V gene TRBV4-1, with D possibly matching TRBD1 (6 bases). CDR1 and CDR2 from the germline V gene are MGHRA and YSYEKL. This CDR3 region has 16 residues. The ends were cut back, 0 bases at V and 2 bases at J, with 12 bases in the middle. Here the CDR3 reads CASSQEDQGITDTQYF. The DNA for the CDR3 is TGCGCCAGCAGCCAAGAGGACCAGGGGATCACAGATACGCAGTATTTT.

This clone was detected only a few times. The chain carries TRBV3-1 (or the pseudogene TRBV3-2) and TRBJ2-1; the match to TRBD1 covers 8 bases. The germline CDR1 and CDR2 sequences are LGHDT and YNNKEL (reference sequence). The length of the CDR3 is 15 residues. The trim removed 2 bases at V and 5 bases at J, leaving 5 bases unmatched. The CDR3: CASSQIRGRNNEQFF. For the CDR3, the DNA is TGTGCCAGCAGCCAAATCAGGGGGCGTAACAATGAGCAGTTCTTC.

The rearrangement joins TRBV7-2 to TRBJ1-2, with TRBD1 identical over 7 bases. V was pared by 4 bases and J by 6 bases, with 14 bases of the junction left unmatched. Germline loops: CDR1 SGHTA, CDR2 FQGNSA. CDR3 size: 16 residues. The CDR3 here is CASSSPSRGPSNGYTF. The DNA for the CDR3 is TGTGCCAGCAGCTCCCCGTCTAGGGGGCCGTCTAATGGCTACACCTTC. Combining the CDR3 with reference TRBV7-2 and TRBJ1-2 gives the whole variable domain GAGVSQSPSNKVTEKGKDVELRCDPISGHTALYWYRQSLGQGLEFLIYFQGNSAPDKSGLPSDRFSAERTGGSVSTLTIQRTQQEDSAVYLCASSSPSRGPSNGYTFGSGTRLTVV.

About this clone: A read error may account for a junction end that differs from germline. As DNA, the CDR3 is TGTGCCAGCAGTTTAGAAGAGGGGGCGACCAACACAGATACGCAGTATTTT. It encodes CASSLEEGATNTDTQYF. The chain carries TRBV13 and TRBJ2-3; 7 nucleotides match TRBD1. CDR1 PRHDT and CDR2 FYEKMQ come from the germline V gene (reference sequence). The CDR3 covers 17 residues.

The chain recombines TRBV30 with TRBJ1-2; 8 bases are shared with TRBD1. Germline trimming cut 1 base from V and 7 bases from J; bases unmatched to any gene: 11. CDR1 and CDR2 (germline): GTSNPN, SVGIG (reference sequence). The CDR3 is 15 residues long. Here the CDR3 DNA reads TGTGCCTGGAGTGCACCCCGGACAGGGAGGCCTGGCTACACCTTC. It specifies CAWSAPRTGRPGYTF.

The table lists this clone with a few counts. The V gene is TRBV7-9, the J gene TRBJ2-7; 7 positions agree with TRBD2. Germline V gene data show CDR1 as SEHNR and CDR2 as FQNEAQ (reference sequence). J gave up 3 bases and V 5 bases, and 13 bases lay outside the gene matches. The CDR3 runs 16 residues. The CDR3 protein is CASSPRGSLMNYEQYF. CDR3 in DNA: TGTGCCAGCAGCCCGCGGGGGAGTCTGATGAACTACGAGCAGTACTTC. Filled out from reference TRBV7-9 and TRBJ2-7, the complete variable domain reads DTGVSQNPRHKITKRGQNVTFRCDPISEHNRLYWYRQTLGQGPEFLTYFQNEAQLEKSRLLSDRFSAERPKGSFSTLEIQRTEQGDSAMYLCASSPRGSLMNYEQYFGPGTRLTVT.

The chain uses TRBV18 and TRBJ2-1; 12 positions agree with TRBD2. The CDR3 loop spans 16 amino acids. V dropped 6 bases and J dropped 7; count of bases not matched to a gene: 10. The germline gives CDR1 KGHSH, CDR2 LQKENI. CDR3 bases: TGTGCCAGCTCGCAACGCACTAGCGGGGGGCCAAATGAGCAGTTCTTC. This sequence encodes CASSQRTSGGPNEQFF.

This clone was recorded once. The chain recombines TRBV5-1 with TRBJ1-4; 9 nucleotides match TRBD1. The V gene end was trimmed by 4 bases and the J gene end by 3 bases; junction bases not matched to a gene: 4. This CDR3 region has 15 residues. The germline gives CDR1 SGHRS, CDR2 YFSETQ. In nucleotides, the CDR3 is TGCGCCAGCAGCGCTGACAGGGGGTCTAATGAAAAACTGTTTTTT. It specifies CASSADRGSNEKLFF.

V is TRBV10-3 and J is TRBJ1-1; possibly TRBD1 for D (6 bases). The CDR3 has 14 amino acids. Trimming removed 6 bases at V and 6 bases at J, with 17 bases between. Germline assignment: CDR1 ENHRY and CDR2 SYGVKD. In DNA, the CDR3 is TGTGCCATCAGGCCCGGACAGAGGTCAGCTGAAGCTTTCTTT. Protein product: CAIRPGQRSAEAFF.

In this sample, this clone turned up many times. The rearrangement uses TRBV11-2 and TRBJ1-4, with TRBD1 matching 7 bases. Germline V lookup: CDR1 SGHAT, CDR2 FQNNGV. V shed 4 bases, J shed 7 bases, and the junction held 18 bases outside the gene matches. This CDR3 is built from 18 residues. This CDR3 reads CASSSTGTYLGRVEKLFF. The CDR3 nucleotides are TGTGCCAGCAGCTCGACAGGGACATACCTGGGGCGTGTTGAAAAACTGTTTTTT. Using reference TRBV11-2 and TRBJ1-4 for the parts outside the CDR3, the full variable domain is EAGVAQSPRYKIIEKRQSVAFWCNPISGHATLYWYQQILGQGPKLLIQFQNNGVVDDSQLPKDRFSAERLKGVDSTLKIQPAKLEDSAVYLCASSSTGTYLGRVEKLFFGSGTQLSVL.

The chain couples TRBV30 to TRBJ2-1; 9 nucleotides align to TRBD2. This CDR3 contains 14 residues. The germline CDR1 and CDR2 sequences are GTSNPN and SVGIG (reference sequence). V lost 2 bases to trimming and J lost 6 bases; unmatched junction nucleotides: 5. The CDR3 here is CAWSSGGIINEQFF. DNA of the CDR3: TGTGCCTGGAGTAGCGGGGGGATAATCAATGAGCAGTTCTTC.

The table lists this clone with a few counts. The chain employs TRBV2 and TRBJ1-6, with a weak D call TRBD1 (6 bases). Per the germline V gene, CDR1 is SNHLY and CDR2 is FYNNEI. CDR3 size: 14 residues. Trimming left V 5 bases short and J 4 bases short, with 9 bases between. Here the CDR3 DNA reads TGTGCCAGCAGTCGGACAGTTTATAATTCACCCCTCCACTTT. Its translation: CASSRTVYNSPLHF.

V gene TRBV5-4 combines with J gene TRBJ2-7, with a tentative D call TRBD2 (6 bases). Trimming left V 5 bases short and J 0 bases short, with 12 bases between. CDR3 size: 14 residues. Germline-derived CDR1 and CDR2 are SGHNT and YYREEE (reference sequence). This chain's CDR3 is CASREGRSSYEQYF. The CDR3, as DNA: TGTGCCAGCAGGGAGGGACGGAGCTCCTACGAGCAGTACTTC.

This chain connects TRBV18 to TRBJ2-7, with a tentative D call TRBD1 (6 bases). This CDR3 has 13 amino acids. Germline CDR1 KGHSH, CDR2 LQKENI. Deletions cut 3 bases from V and 6 bases from J, with 12 bases between. The CDR3 is CASSPEGVSEQYV. Here the CDR3 DNA reads TGTGCCAGCTCACCTGAGGGGGTAAGCGAGCAGTACGTC.

The chain links TRBV6-4 to TRBJ2-1; 14 positions match TRBD2. The CDR3 sequence is 15 residues long. Germline CDR1 MRHNA, CDR2 SNTAGT. The trim removed 6 bases at V and 9 bases at J, leaving 7 bases unmatched. The CDR3 here is CASSRLAGGRSEQFF. CDR3 in DNA: TGTGCCAGCAGCAGACTAGCGGGGGGGCGTAGTGAGCAGTTCTTC.

V is TRBV29-1 and J is TRBJ1-1; 7 bases are a match to TRBD1. The CDR3 sequence is 12 residues long. The J segment lost 8 bases and the V segment lost 6 bases, leaving 9 bases of the junction unmatched. Germline CDR1 and CDR2: SQVTM and ANQGSEA. DNA of the CDR3: TGCAGCGTCAGGGGGACATCCGAAGAAGCTTTCTTT. This translates into CSVRGTSEEAFF.

The V call is TRBV18, the J call TRBJ2-5, with TRBD1 matching over 7 bases. The CDR3 covers 14 residues. Germline V CDR1 and CDR2: KGHSH, LQKENI. The J segment lost 3 bases and the V segment lost 6 bases, leaving 7 bases of the junction unmatched. CDR3 amino acids: CASSPSTGKETQYF. The CDR3 nucleotides read TGTGCCAGCTCCCCTTCGACAGGGAAAGAGACCCAGTACTTC.

The chain is built from TRBV4-1 and TRBJ2-1; D is possibly TRBD1 (6 bases). Trimming removed 3 bases at V and 6 bases at J, with 15 bases between. Germline CDR1 reads MGHRA; CDR2 reads YSYEKL. CDR3 size: 15 residues. CDR3 sequence reads: CASSQGQGPLNEQFF. The CDR3 coding sequence is TGCGCCAGCAGCCAGGGGCAGGGGCCACTCAATGAGCAGTTCTTC.

This clone has a single count. This chain links TRBV11-3 with TRBJ2-1, with 10 positions matching TRBD2. Germline V gene lookup returns CDR1 SGHNT and CDR2 YENEEA. J gave up 3 bases and V 5 bases, and 7 bases lay outside the gene matches. The CDR3 has 16 amino acids. The CDR3 reads CASSRTSGGVYNEQFF. The CDR3 nucleotides read TGTGCCAGCAGCCGGACTAGCGGAGGGGTCTACAATGAGCAGTTCTTC.